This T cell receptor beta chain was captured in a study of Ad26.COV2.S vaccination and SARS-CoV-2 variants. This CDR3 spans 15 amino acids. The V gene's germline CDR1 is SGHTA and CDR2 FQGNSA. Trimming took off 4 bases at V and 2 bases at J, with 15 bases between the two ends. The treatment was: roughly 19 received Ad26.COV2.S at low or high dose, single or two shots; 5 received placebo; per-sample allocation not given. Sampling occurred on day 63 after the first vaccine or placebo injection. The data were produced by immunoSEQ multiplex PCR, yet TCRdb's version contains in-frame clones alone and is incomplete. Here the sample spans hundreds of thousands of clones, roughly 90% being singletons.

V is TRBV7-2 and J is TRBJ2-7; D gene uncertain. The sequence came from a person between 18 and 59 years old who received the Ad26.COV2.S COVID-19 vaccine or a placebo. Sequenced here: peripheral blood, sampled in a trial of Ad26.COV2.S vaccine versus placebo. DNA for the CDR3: TGTGCCAGCAGCTACAACTTACACGTCACCTACGAGCAGTACTTC. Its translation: CASSYNLHVTYEQYF.